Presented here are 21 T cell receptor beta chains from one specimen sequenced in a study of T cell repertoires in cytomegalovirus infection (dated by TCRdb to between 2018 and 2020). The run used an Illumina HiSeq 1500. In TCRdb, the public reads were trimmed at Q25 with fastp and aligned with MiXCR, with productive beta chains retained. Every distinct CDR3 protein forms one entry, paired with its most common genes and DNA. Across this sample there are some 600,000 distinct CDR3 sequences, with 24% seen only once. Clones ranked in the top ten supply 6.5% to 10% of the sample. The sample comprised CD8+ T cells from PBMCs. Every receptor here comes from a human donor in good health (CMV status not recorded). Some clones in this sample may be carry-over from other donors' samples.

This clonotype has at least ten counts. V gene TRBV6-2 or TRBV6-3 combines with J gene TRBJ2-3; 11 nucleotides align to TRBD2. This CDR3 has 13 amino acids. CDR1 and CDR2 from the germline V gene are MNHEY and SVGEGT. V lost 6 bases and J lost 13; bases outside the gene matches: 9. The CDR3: CASRLGLAVEEYF. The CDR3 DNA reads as TGTGCCAGCAGATTGGGACTAGCGGTCGAGGAGTATTTT.

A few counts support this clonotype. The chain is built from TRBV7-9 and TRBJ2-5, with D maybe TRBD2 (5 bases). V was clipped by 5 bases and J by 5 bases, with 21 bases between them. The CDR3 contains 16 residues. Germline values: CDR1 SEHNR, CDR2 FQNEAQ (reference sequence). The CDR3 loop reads CASSPSGSIRTETQYF. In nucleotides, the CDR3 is TGTGCCAGCAGCCCATCGGGGAGCATCCGTACGGAGACCCAGTACTTC.

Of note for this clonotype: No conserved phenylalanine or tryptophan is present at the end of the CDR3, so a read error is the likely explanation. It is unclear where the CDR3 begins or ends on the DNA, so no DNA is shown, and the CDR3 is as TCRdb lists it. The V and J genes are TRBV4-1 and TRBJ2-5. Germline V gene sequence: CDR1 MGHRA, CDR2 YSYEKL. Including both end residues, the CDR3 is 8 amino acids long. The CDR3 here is CASSQDGV.

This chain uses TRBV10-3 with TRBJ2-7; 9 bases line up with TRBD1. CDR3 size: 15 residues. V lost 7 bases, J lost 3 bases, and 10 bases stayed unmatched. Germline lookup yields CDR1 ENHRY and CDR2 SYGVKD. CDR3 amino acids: CAINVPGQGGYEQYF. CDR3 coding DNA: TGTGCCATCAACGTGCCGGGACAGGGTGGCTACGAGCAGTACTTC.

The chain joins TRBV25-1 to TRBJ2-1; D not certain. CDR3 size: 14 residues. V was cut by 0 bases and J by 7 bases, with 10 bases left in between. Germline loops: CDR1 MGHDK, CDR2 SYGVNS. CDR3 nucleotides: TGTGCCAGCAGTGAATATAATCTTCCGAATGAGCAGTTCTTC. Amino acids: CASSEYNLPNEQFF.

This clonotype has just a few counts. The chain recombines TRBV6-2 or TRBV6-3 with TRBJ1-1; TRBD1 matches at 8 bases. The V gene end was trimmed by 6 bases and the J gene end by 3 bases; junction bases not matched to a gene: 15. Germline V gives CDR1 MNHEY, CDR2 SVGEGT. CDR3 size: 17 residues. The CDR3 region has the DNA TGTGCCAGCAGCCCCTTCTATGACTTGGACAGGGACACTGAAGCTTTCTTT. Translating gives CASSPFYDLDRDTEAFF.

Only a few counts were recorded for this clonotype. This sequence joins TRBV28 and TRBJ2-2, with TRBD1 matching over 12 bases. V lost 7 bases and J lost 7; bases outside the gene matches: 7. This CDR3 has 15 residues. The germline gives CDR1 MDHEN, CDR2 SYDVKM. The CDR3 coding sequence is TGTGCCAGCAAGGAGGGGACAGGGGGCTTCGGGGAGCTGTTTTTT. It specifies CASKEGTGGFGELFF.

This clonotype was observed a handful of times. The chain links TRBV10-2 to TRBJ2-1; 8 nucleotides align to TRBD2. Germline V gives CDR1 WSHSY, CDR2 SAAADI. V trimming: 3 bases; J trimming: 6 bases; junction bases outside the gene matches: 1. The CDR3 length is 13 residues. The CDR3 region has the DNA TGCGCCAGCAGTGAAGCGGGGGCCAATGAGCAGTTCTTC. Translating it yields CASSEAGANEQFF.

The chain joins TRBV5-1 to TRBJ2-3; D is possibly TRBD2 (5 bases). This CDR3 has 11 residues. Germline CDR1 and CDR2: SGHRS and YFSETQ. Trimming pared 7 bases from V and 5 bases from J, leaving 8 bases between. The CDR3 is CASVEGDTQYF. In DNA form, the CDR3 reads TGCGCCAGCGTTGAGGGAGATACGCAGTATTTT.

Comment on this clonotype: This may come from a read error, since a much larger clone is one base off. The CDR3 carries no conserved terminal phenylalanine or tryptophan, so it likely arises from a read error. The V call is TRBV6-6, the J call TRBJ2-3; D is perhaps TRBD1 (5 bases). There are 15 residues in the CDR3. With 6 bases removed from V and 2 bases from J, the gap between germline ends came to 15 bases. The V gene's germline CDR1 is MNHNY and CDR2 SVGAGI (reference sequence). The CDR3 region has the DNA TGTGCCAGCAGCTTCTCTGGGGCCCACACAGATACGCAGTATCTT. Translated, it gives CASSFSGAHTDTQYL.

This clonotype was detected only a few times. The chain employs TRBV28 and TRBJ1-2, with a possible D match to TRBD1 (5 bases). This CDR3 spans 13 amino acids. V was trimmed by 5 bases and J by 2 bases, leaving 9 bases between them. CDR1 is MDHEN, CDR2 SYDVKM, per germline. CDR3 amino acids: CASSVQVNYGYTF. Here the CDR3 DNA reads TGTGCCAGCAGTGTACAGGTGAACTATGGCTACACCTTC.

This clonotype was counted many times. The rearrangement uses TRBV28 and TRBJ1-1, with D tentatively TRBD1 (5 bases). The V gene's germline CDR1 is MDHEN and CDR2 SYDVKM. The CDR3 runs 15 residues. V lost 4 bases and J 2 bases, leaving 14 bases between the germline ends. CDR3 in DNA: TGTGCCAGCAGTTCCGGGACGGACCCAAACACTGAAGCTTTCTTT. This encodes CASSSGTDPNTEAFF.

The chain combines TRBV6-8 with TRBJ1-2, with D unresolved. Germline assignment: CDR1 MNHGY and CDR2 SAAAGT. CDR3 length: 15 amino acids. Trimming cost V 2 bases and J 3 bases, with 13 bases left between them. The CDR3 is CASSYGTRAHYGYTF. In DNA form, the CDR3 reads TGTGCCAGCAGTTACGGCACTAGGGCCCACTATGGCTACACCTTC.

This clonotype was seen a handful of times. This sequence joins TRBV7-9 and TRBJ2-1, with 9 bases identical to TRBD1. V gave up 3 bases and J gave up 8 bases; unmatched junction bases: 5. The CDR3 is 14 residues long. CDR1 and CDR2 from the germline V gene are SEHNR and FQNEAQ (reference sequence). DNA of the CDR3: TGTGCCAGCAGCTTCGGGACAGGGAGCGATGAGCAGTTCTTC. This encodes CASSFGTGSDEQFF. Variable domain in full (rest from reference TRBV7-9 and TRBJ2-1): DTGVSQNPRHKITKRGQNVTFRCDPISEHNRLYWYRQTLGQGPEFLTYFQNEAQLEKSRLLSDRFSAERPKGSFSTLEIQRTEQGDSAMYLCASSFGTGSDEQFFGPGTRLTVL.

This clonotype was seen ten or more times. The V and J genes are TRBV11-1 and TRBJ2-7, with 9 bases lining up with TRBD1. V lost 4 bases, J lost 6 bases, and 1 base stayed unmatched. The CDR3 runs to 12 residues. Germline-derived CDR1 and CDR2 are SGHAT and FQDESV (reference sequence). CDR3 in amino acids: CASSWTGAEQYF. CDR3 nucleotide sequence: TGTGCCAGCAGCTGGACAGGGGCCGAGCAGTACTTC.

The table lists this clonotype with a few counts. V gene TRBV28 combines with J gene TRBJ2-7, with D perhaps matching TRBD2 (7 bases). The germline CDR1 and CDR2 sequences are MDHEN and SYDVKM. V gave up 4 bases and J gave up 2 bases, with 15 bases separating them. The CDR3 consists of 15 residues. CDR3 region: CASSSQEGGAYEQYV. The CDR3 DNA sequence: TGTGCCAGCAGTTCTCAGGAGGGGGGGGCCTACGAGCAGTACGTC.

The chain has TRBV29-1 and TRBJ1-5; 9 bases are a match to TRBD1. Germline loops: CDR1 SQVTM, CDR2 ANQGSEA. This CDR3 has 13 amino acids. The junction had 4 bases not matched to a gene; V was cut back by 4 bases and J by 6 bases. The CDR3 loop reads CSVAPGQGQPQHF. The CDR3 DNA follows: TGCAGCGTTGCTCCGGGACAGGGTCAGCCCCAGCATTTT.

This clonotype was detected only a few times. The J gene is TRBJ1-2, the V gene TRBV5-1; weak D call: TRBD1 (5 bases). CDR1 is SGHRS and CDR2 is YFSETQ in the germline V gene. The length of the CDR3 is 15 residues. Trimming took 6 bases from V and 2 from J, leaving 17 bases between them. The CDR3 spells CASTLEPGLNYGYTF. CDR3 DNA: TGCGCCAGCACCCTCGAACCGGGGCTAAACTATGGCTACACCTTC. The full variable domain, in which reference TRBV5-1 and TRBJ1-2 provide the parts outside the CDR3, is KAGVTQTPRYLIKTRGQQVTLSCSPISGHRSVSWYQQTPGQGLQFLFEYFSETQRNKGNFPGRFSGRQFSNSRSEMNVSTLELGDSALYLCASTLEPGLNYGYTFGSGTRLTVV.

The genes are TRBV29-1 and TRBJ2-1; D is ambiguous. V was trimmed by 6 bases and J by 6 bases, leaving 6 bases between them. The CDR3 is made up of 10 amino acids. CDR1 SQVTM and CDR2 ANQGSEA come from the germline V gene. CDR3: CSVARNEQFF. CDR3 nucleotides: TGCAGCGTGGCGCGCAATGAGCAGTTCTTC.

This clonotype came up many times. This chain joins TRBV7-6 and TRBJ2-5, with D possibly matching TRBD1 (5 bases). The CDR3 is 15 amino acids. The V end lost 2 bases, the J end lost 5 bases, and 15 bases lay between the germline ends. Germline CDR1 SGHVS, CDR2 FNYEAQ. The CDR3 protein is CASSLSGPVAETQYF. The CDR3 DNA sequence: TGTGCCAGCAGCTTATCAGGGCCCGTGGCGGAGACCCAGTACTTC.

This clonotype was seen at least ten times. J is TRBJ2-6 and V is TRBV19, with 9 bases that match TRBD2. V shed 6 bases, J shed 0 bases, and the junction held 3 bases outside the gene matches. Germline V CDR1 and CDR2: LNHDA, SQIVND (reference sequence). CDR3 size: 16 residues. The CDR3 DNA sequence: TGTGCCAGTAGCCTAGCGGGACACTCTGGGGCCAACGTCCTGACTTTC. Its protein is CASSLAGHSGANVLTF.